Listed below are T cell receptor beta chains from one sample, sequenced in a study of immune evolution from preneoplasia to lung adenocarcinoma. Clones were sequenced by immunoSEQ multiplex PCR, and TCRdb holds only the in-frame ones, with some missing. The sample includes under 5,500 clones, around 87% of them seen just once. Material: FFPE invasive lung adenocarcinoma tissue. Every receptor here comes from a person between 45 and 65 years old with lung adenocarcinoma. Both conserved end residues are part of each CDR3. The order of the fields is J gene, clone size, V gene, D gene, CDR3 length, CDR3 protein, CDR3 DNA. D genes are given only for firm matches. A row's size may be missing; if present it is once, few, many or a size class.

j_call: TRBJ2-3; clone_size: once; v_call: TRBV9; d_call: NA; cdr3_length: 16; cdr3_aa: CASSVATGYSTDTQYF; cdr3_nt: TGTGCCAGCAGCGTAGCTACGGGCTATAGCACAGATACGCAGTATTTT
j_call: TRBJ1-4; clone_size: NA; v_call: TRBV28; d_call: NA; cdr3_length: 14; cdr3_aa: CASSSDKEGEKLFF; cdr3_nt: TGTGCCAGCAGTTCTGACAAAGAGGGCGAAAAACTGTTTTTT
j_call: TRBJ2-3; clone_size: NA; v_call: TRBV7-9; d_call: NA; cdr3_length: 15; cdr3_aa: CASSLGGGGRNTQYF; cdr3_nt: TGTGCCAGCAGCTTAGGAGGGGGGGGCAGGAATACGCAGTATTTT
j_call: TRBJ2-6; clone_size: NA; v_call: TRBV7-1; d_call: NA; cdr3_length: 18; cdr3_aa: CASSNYIRGQSRANVLTF; cdr3_nt: TGTGCCAGCAGCAATTACATACGAGGACAAAGTCGGGCCAACGTCCTGACTTTC
j_call: TRBJ1-2; clone_size: NA; v_call: TRBV4-3; d_call: NA; cdr3_length: 13; cdr3_aa: CASSQEILGGYTF; cdr3_nt: TGCGCCAGCAGCCAAGAAATTCTAGGGGGCTACACCTTC
j_call: TRBJ2-7; clone_size: once; v_call: TRBV5-4; d_call: TRBD1; cdr3_length: 16; cdr3_aa: CASSLAHGTGGVEQYF; cdr3_nt: TGTGCCAGCAGCTTGGCCCACGGGACAGGGGGCGTCGAGCAGTACTTC
j_call: TRBJ2-1; clone_size: NA; v_call: TRBV7-2; d_call: TRBD1; cdr3_length: 15; cdr3_aa: CASSVIGTGNNEQFF; cdr3_nt: TGTGCCAGCAGCGTCATCGGGACAGGGAACAATGAGCAGTTCTTC
j_call: TRBJ2-7; clone_size: NA; v_call: TRBV4-3; d_call: TRBD2; cdr3_length: 19; cdr3_aa: CASSQEEGGLAGGNYEQYF; cdr3_nt: TGCGCCAGCAGCCAAGAGGAGGGGGGACTAGCGGGAGGGAACTACGAGCAGTACTTC
j_call: TRBJ2-7; clone_size: NA; v_call: TRBV28; d_call: TRBD2; cdr3_length: 14; cdr3_aa: CASRRSGRAGEQYF; cdr3_nt: TGTGCCAGCAGACGTAGCGGGAGGGCGGGGGAGCAGTACTTC
j_call: TRBJ1-2; clone_size: NA; v_call: TRBV5-6; d_call: NA; cdr3_length: 13; cdr3_aa: CASSLGRDYGYTF; cdr3_nt: TGTGCCAGCAGCTTGGGACGGGACTATGGCTACACCTTC
j_call: TRBJ1-1; clone_size: NA; v_call: TRBV7-2; d_call: NA; cdr3_length: 14; cdr3_aa: CASSIPGARRSAFF; cdr3_nt: TGTGCCAGCAGCATACCAGGGGCTCGGCGGTCGGCTTTCTTT
j_call: TRBJ1-4; clone_size: NA; v_call: TRBV6-6; d_call: NA; cdr3_length: 14; cdr3_aa: CASSGRDKNEKLFF; cdr3_nt: TGTGCCAGCAGTGGCCGGGACAAGAATGAAAAACTGTTTTTT
j_call: TRBJ2-2; clone_size: NA; v_call: TRBV9; d_call: NA; cdr3_length: 16; cdr3_aa: CASSVRGDYNVGELFF; cdr3_nt: TGTGCCAGCAGCGTCAGGGGCGATTACAATGTCGGGGAGCTGTTTTTT
j_call: TRBJ2-1; clone_size: NA; v_call: TRBV5-1; d_call: NA; cdr3_length: 17; cdr3_aa: CASSLAPQGPGYNEQFF; cdr3_nt: TGCGCCAGCAGCTTGGCCCCCCAGGGGCCGGGATACAATGAGCAGTTCTTC
j_call: TRBJ2-1; clone_size: NA; v_call: TRBV30; d_call: NA; cdr3_length: 13; cdr3_aa: CAWNLPAYNEQFF; cdr3_nt: TGTGCCTGGAACCTACCGGCCTACAATGAGCAGTTCTTC
j_call: TRBJ1-3; clone_size: NA; v_call: TRBV2; d_call: NA; cdr3_length: 13; cdr3_aa: CASVLPNGNTIYF; cdr3_nt: TGTGCCAGCGTTCTACCTAATGGAAACACCATATATTTT
j_call: TRBJ2-5; clone_size: once; v_call: TRBV28; d_call: NA; cdr3_length: 13; cdr3_aa: CASSFPRGETQYF; cdr3_nt: TGTGCCAGCAGTTTCCCGAGGGGGGAGACCCAGTACTTC
j_call: TRBJ1-1; clone_size: NA; v_call: TRBV7-9; d_call: NA; cdr3_length: 12; cdr3_aa: CASSYGNTEAFF; cdr3_nt: TGTGCCAGCAGCTACGGGAACACTGAAGCTTTCTTT
j_call: TRBJ2-5; clone_size: NA; v_call: TRBV18; d_call: TRBD1; cdr3_length: 15; cdr3_aa: CASSPPGQGGETQYF; cdr3_nt: TGTGCCAGCTCACCTCCAGGACAGGGCGGAGAGACCCAGTACTTC
j_call: TRBJ1-4; clone_size: NA; v_call: TRBV6-5; d_call: NA; cdr3_length: 14; cdr3_aa: CASRTGSVREKLFF; cdr3_nt: TGTGCCAGCAGAACAGGGTCGGTGAGAGAAAAACTGTTTTTT
j_call: TRBJ2-1; clone_size: NA; v_call: TRBV9; d_call: TRBD2; cdr3_length: 16; cdr3_aa: CASSVGGLAGRDEQFF; cdr3_nt: TGTGCCAGCAGCGTTGGGGGACTAGCGGGACGCGATGAGCAGTTCTTC
j_call: TRBJ2-3; clone_size: NA; v_call: TRBV4-2; d_call: TRBD2; cdr3_length: 15; cdr3_aa: CASTALAGDVDTQYF; cdr3_nt: TGTGCCAGCACCGCACTAGCGGGAGATGTAGATACGCAGTATTTT
j_call: TRBJ2-7; clone_size: NA; v_call: TRBV21-1; d_call: NA; cdr3_length: 15; cdr3_aa: CASSKIGQKAYEQYF; cdr3_nt: TGTGCCAGCAGCAAAATTGGGCAGAAAGCTTACGAGCAGTACTTC
j_call: TRBJ2-3; clone_size: NA; v_call: TRBV4-1; d_call: NA; cdr3_length: 15; cdr3_aa: CASSQLLAWTDTQYF; cdr3_nt: TGCGCCAGCAGCCAACTTCTGGCGTGGACAGATACGCAGTATTTT
j_call: TRBJ1-5; clone_size: NA; v_call: TRBV28; d_call: NA; cdr3_length: 12; cdr3_aa: CASRQGNQPQHF; cdr3_nt: TGTGCCAGCAGACAGGGCAATCAGCCCCAGCATTTT
j_call: TRBJ1-5; clone_size: NA; v_call: TRBV7-9; d_call: NA; cdr3_length: 18; cdr3_aa: CASSLDVKRDRQYQPQHF; cdr3_nt: TGTGCCAGCAGCTTAGACGTAAAACGGGACCGCCAATATCAGCCCCAGCATTTT
j_call: TRBJ1-5; clone_size: NA; v_call: TRBV28; d_call: TRBD1; cdr3_length: 16; cdr3_aa: CASRYDRAGGGQPQHF; cdr3_nt: TGTGCCAGCCGGTACGACAGGGCAGGGGGCGGTCAGCCCCAGCATTTT
j_call: TRBJ2-7; clone_size: NA; v_call: TRBV7-8; d_call: TRBD2; cdr3_length: 16; cdr3_aa: CASSRLAGDRPYEQYF; cdr3_nt: TGTGCCAGCAGCCGACTAGCGGGAGACCGTCCCTACGAGCAGTACTTC
j_call: TRBJ2-1; clone_size: once; v_call: TRBV13; d_call: NA; cdr3_length: 13; cdr3_aa: CASSFPGFDEQFF; cdr3_nt: TGTGCCAGCAGCTTCCCTGGGTTCGATGAGCAGTTCTTC
j_call: TRBJ1-4; clone_size: NA; v_call: TRBV7-9; d_call: TRBD1; cdr3_length: 15; cdr3_aa: CASSLGGQGARKLFF; cdr3_nt: TGTGCCAGCAGCTTAGGGGGACAGGGGGCCCGTAAACTGTTTTTT
j_call: TRBJ1-5; clone_size: NA; v_call: TRBV30; d_call: NA; cdr3_length: 13; cdr3_aa: CAWSVTYNQPQHF; cdr3_nt: TGTGCCTGGAGTGTAACGTACAATCAGCCCCAGCATTTT
j_call: TRBJ2-1; clone_size: NA; v_call: TRBV5-4; d_call: NA; cdr3_length: 13; cdr3_aa: CASSLKTNNEQFF; cdr3_nt: TGTGCCAGCAGCCTGAAAACCAACAATGAGCAGTTCTTC
j_call: TRBJ1-5; clone_size: once; v_call: TRBV7-8; d_call: NA; cdr3_length: 16; cdr3_aa: CASSLEGSLFNQPQHF; cdr3_nt: TGTGCCAGCAGCTTAGAAGGGAGCCTTTTCAATCAGCCCCAGCATTTT
j_call: TRBJ1-5; clone_size: NA; v_call: TRBV27; d_call: NA; cdr3_length: 14; cdr3_aa: CASSPIQGGQPQHF; cdr3_nt: TGTGCCAGCAGCCCAATACAGGGCGGTCAGCCCCAGCATTTT
j_call: TRBJ2-1; clone_size: NA; v_call: TRBV30; d_call: TRBD2; cdr3_length: 12; cdr3_aa: CALEGLNNEQFF; cdr3_nt: TGTGCCTTAGAGGGACTAAACAATGAGCAGTTCTTC
j_call: TRBJ1-2; clone_size: NA; v_call: TRBV28; d_call: NA; cdr3_length: 13; cdr3_aa: CASVPGLNYGYTF; cdr3_nt: TGTGCCAGCGTGCCAGGGCTCAACTATGGCTACACCTTC
j_call: TRBJ2-1; clone_size: NA; v_call: TRBV7-9; d_call: NA; cdr3_length: 12; cdr3_aa: CASSLTAGEQFF; cdr3_nt: TGTGCCAGCAGCTTAACGGCGGGGGAGCAGTTCTTC
j_call: TRBJ2-5; clone_size: once; v_call: TRBV4-1; d_call: NA; cdr3_length: 12; cdr3_aa: CASSQGTSPQYF; cdr3_nt: TGCGCCAGCAGCCAAGGAACTAGTCCCCAGTACTTC
j_call: TRBJ2-7; clone_size: NA; v_call: TRBV28; d_call: TRBD1; cdr3_length: 15; cdr3_aa: CASSLNRGLEGEQYF; cdr3_nt: TGTGCCAGCAGTTTGAACAGGGGGCTAGAGGGCGAGCAGTACTTC
j_call: TRBJ2-4; clone_size: few; v_call: TRBV5-8; d_call: NA; cdr3_length: 14; cdr3_aa: CASSFAPPNYIQYF; cdr3_nt: TGTGCCAGCAGCTTCGCGCCTCCCAACTACATTCAGTACTTC
j_call: TRBJ2-2; clone_size: once; v_call: TRBV28; d_call: NA; cdr3_length: 14; cdr3_aa: CASSFGGNTGELFF; cdr3_nt: TGTGCCAGCAGTTTTGGAGGGAACACCGGGGAGCTGTTTTTT
j_call: TRBJ2-7; clone_size: few; v_call: TRBV30; d_call: TRBD2; cdr3_length: 15; cdr3_aa: CAWSVGAGWSYEQYF; cdr3_nt: TGTGCCTGGAGTGTAGGAGCGGGATGGTCCTACGAGCAGTACTTC
j_call: TRBJ1-2; clone_size: NA; v_call: TRBV6-5; d_call: TRBD1; cdr3_length: 15; cdr3_aa: CASSKEGQGGYGYTF; cdr3_nt: TGTGCCAGCAGTAAAGAAGGACAGGGCGGCTATGGCTACACCTTC
j_call: TRBJ2-5; clone_size: NA; v_call: TRBV5-1; d_call: TRBD2; cdr3_length: 13; cdr3_aa: CASRAGVQETQYF; cdr3_nt: TGCGCCAGCCGGGCGGGAGTCCAAGAGACCCAGTACTTC
j_call: TRBJ2-1; clone_size: NA; v_call: TRBV7-3; d_call: NA; cdr3_length: 12; cdr3_aa: CASSFDGDEQFF; cdr3_nt: TGTGCCAGCAGCTTCGATGGGGATGAGCAGTTCTTC
j_call: TRBJ2-5; clone_size: NA; v_call: TRBV7-8; d_call: NA; cdr3_length: 13; cdr3_aa: CASSGQGGKTQYF; cdr3_nt: TGTGCCAGCAGCGGCCAGGGGGGGAAGACCCAGTACTTC
j_call: TRBJ2-3; clone_size: once; v_call: TRBV6-4; d_call: TRBD1; cdr3_length: 15; cdr3_aa: CASSDSGQGADTQYF; cdr3_nt: TGTGCCAGCAGTGACTCGGGACAGGGGGCAGATACGCAGTATTTT
j_call: TRBJ1-2; clone_size: NA; v_call: TRBV6-5; d_call: NA; cdr3_length: 13; cdr3_aa: CASSYSRGDGYTF; cdr3_nt: TGTGCCAGCAGTTACTCGCGAGGAGATGGCTACACCTTC
j_call: TRBJ2-7; clone_size: few; v_call: TRBV11-3; d_call: NA; cdr3_length: 17; cdr3_aa: CASSPPEGQRVPYEQYF; cdr3_nt: TGTGCCAGCAGCCCACCAGAAGGCCAGCGGGTTCCCTACGAGCAGTACTTC
j_call: TRBJ1-2; clone_size: NA; v_call: TRBV7-8; d_call: NA; cdr3_length: 13; cdr3_aa: CASSFGPNYGYTF; cdr3_nt: TGTGCCAGCAGCTTTGGACCTAACTATGGCTACACCTTC
j_call: TRBJ1-2; clone_size: NA; v_call: TRBV7-2; d_call: TRBD1; cdr3_length: 15; cdr3_aa: CASSSSGTGVYGYTF; cdr3_nt: TGTGCCAGCAGCTCATCGGGGACAGGGGTCTATGGCTACACCTTC
j_call: TRBJ1-5; clone_size: NA; v_call: TRBV7-8; d_call: TRBD1; cdr3_length: 14; cdr3_aa: CASSVWTGTKPQHF; cdr3_nt: TGTGCCAGCAGCGTGTGGACAGGGACGAAGCCCCAGCATTTT
j_call: TRBJ2-5; clone_size: once; v_call: TRBV5-1; d_call: NA; cdr3_length: 14; cdr3_aa: CASSLAGKQETQYF; cdr3_nt: TGCGCCAGCAGCTTGGCCGGGAAGCAAGAGACCCAGTACTTC
j_call: TRBJ2-1; clone_size: once; v_call: TRBV5-1; d_call: TRBD2; cdr3_length: 15; cdr3_aa: CASSYDGGKNNEQFF; cdr3_nt: TGCGCCAGCAGTTACGACGGGGGGAAGAACAATGAGCAGTTCTTC